This TCR beta chain appears in the sequencing data of a study of CD8 T cells in ankylosing spondylitis. The study's findings and limits: In ankylosing spondylitis patients, matched synovial fluid reportedly showed significant enrichment of disease-linked clones. Some motif variants were previously reported in reactive arthritis synovial fluid and blood. Researchers report that disease-linked clones proved CD8+ and relatively rare in peripheral blood. Blood of patients with ankylosing spondylitis appeared to be characterized by a TCR beta motif of eight highly homologous variants.

Libraries for TCR beta were made by quantitative 5'-RACE with molecular barcodes. A single record per CDR3 protein comes from TCRdb applying MiXCR to the 5' RACE reads. The table includes some 220,000 distinct CDR3 sequences, 6% to 8% detected once. Comment on this clonotype: The antigen remains unidentified.

This clonotype originated in a male donor with ankylosing spondylitis. Sequenced sample: blood, either unsorted or a sorted T cell fraction (not recorded which).

The CDR3 loop is CASSWVAGTYEQYF. The CDR3 DNA reads as TGTGCCAGCAGCTGGGTGGCGGGAACTTACGAGCAGTACTTC. V gene TRBV7-2 combines with J gene TRBJ2-7; possible D gene TRBD2, 6 bases. CDR1 and CDR2 from the germline V gene are SGHTA and FQGNSA. This CDR3 spans 14 amino acids. Trimming stripped 4 bases from V and 4 bases from J, with 14 bases between.